The rows below give T cell receptor beta chains drawn from one sample of a study of blood T cell repertoires in COVID-19. The repertoire was sequenced with immunoSEQ multiplex PCR; TCRdb's copy has only in-frame clones and lacks some. The sample yields about 78,000 clones, 90% seen once. The material sequenced was peripheral blood. The origin of the receptors is a woman aged 80 or over with acute or convalescent COVID-19. Each CDR3 is given with its conserved first and last residue. The D gene is left open where the match is weak. Clone size appears in some rows only: once, few, many, or a class for an expanded clone.

v_call,j_call,d_call,clone_size,cdr3_aa,cdr3_nt
TRBV5-4,TRBJ2-2,.,.,CASSLGLATTGELFF,TGTGCCAGCAGCTTGGGGCTAGCGACTACCGGGGAGCTGTTTTTT
TRBV7-9,TRBJ1-6,.,once,CASSWGTGGNSPLHF,TGTGCCAGCAGCTGGGGGACTGGGGGGAATTCACCCCTCCACTTT
TRBV3-1/TRBV3-2,TRBJ2-7,TRBD1,.,CASSRQQGVSSYEQYF,TGTGCCAGCAGCCGACAACAGGGGGTAAGCTCCTACGAGCAGTACTTC
TRBV5-1,TRBJ1-5,.,.,CASSLFGQTDGQPQHF,TGCGCCAGCAGCTTGTTCGGACAGACAGACGGTCAGCCCCAGCATTTT
TRBV28,TRBJ2-7,TRBD1,.,CASSGSLGQGGEQYF,TGTGCCAGCAGTGGGTCCCTAGGACAGGGAGGCGAGCAGTACTTC
TRBV5-1,TRBJ2-7,.,.,CASSPGGGGNWNEQYF,TGCGCCAGCAGCCCGGGCGGGGGCGGGAACTGGAACGAGCAGTACTTC
TRBV25-1,TRBJ1-1,.,.,CASSGPGGGEIEAFF,TGTGCCAGCAGTGGGCCCGGGGGGGGCGAGATTGAAGCTTTCTTT
TRBV25-1,TRBJ1-1,TRBD1,.,CASSNRGSPNTEAFF,TGTGCCAGCAGCAACAGGGGGTCCCCAAACACTGAAGCTTTCTTT
TRBV6-5,TRBJ2-3,.,.,CASSYSFGDTQYF,TGTGCCAGCAGTTACTCGTTCGGGGATACGCAGTATTTT
TRBV5-4,TRBJ2-7,TRBD1,.,CASSRDSYEQYF,TGTGCCAGCAGCCGGGACAGCTACGAGCAGTACTTC
TRBV5-6,TRBJ1-1,.,.,CASSPATGLNTEAFF,TGTGCCAGCAGCCCAGCGACAGGTCTGAACACTGAAGCTTTCTTT
TRBV5-4,TRBJ2-1,.,.,CASSPPRRDSLNEQFF,TGTGCCAGCAGCCCCCCTCGTCGGGACTCCTTGAATGAGCAGTTCTTC
TRBV28,TRBJ1-5,.,.,CASRSRGIQPQHF,TGTGCCAGCAGGAGCCGGGGGATTCAGCCCCAGCATTTT
TRBV5-1,TRBJ2-1,TRBD2,.,CASRVPRLAEDNEQFF,TGCGCCAGTCGCGTCCCGAGGCTAGCGGAAGACAATGAGCAGTTCTTC
TRBV7-2,TRBJ1-1,.,.,CASSLKRGGPTEAFF,TGTGCCAGCAGCTTAAAGCGAGGCGGGCCCACTGAAGCTTTCTTT